This T cell receptor (beta chain) was identified in a study of blood T cell repertoires in COVID-19 (dated by TCRdb to 2019 to 2021). Regarding the research as a whole: The collaborator samples originated in the United States, Italy and Spain and spanned the acute and convalescent phases of COVID-19. The prospective study material was composed of cDNA or gDNA derived from T cells, B-cell-depleted T cells, or PBMCs. The sample metadata nearly always contained a de-identified subject ID, COVID-19 status, age in years and sex. Deeply sampled blood TCRbeta repertoires from subjects exposed to, actively infected with, or recovered from COVID-19 were included in the dataset. The repertoires were made available in a free public database intended to serve as a resource for research on the immune response to SARS-CoV-2. The samples were drawn from the first 160 participants of the ongoing ImmuneRACE study and from 950 to 1,500 subjects provided by 6 global collaborators. Where available, HLA class I and class II types were taken from metadata supplied by the sample provider and were not determined by assay-based typing.

As concerns this clone: The clone's antigen remains unknown. Per-base quality was not reported, and no clone a single base away is much larger than it. The same CDR3 arises from other DNA sequences in this sample as well.

General findings and caveats noted by the study authors: How much clinical and demographic metadata was included differed by source and by participant, and the metadata was provided uncurated.

In the prospective study, participants were about 18 to 100 years old, resided in fewer than 25 geographic areas of the United States, and were enrolled through a virtual design. In the prospective study, participants were assigned to cohorts based on the clinical history participants reported in a screening survey and a study questionnaire. Each participant in the prospective study had whole blood, serum and a nasopharyngeal or oropharyngeal swab collected by mobile phlebotomists. Prospective study participants could optionally give additional blood draws and questionnaires over a roughly 2-month period. Before DNA extraction, prospective study blood samples were shipped either frozen or at room temperature. From its cysteine to its phenylalanine, the CDR3 spans 15 amino acids. Just CDR3 DNA is preserved here, 45 bases in frame from base 1. Cut back by 0 bases and 7 bases, the V and J ends lie 13 bases apart. CDR1 is given as LNHNV and CDR2 as YYDKDF, both from the germline V gene (reference sequence).

The immunoSEQ Assay, a bias-controlled multiplex PCR, was used to amplify TCRbeta CDR3 regions from genomic DNA. For the original study's pipeline: Nucleated cell counts per sample were estimated from amplification of reference gene primers within the assay. To quantify the absolute abundance of each unique TCRbeta CDR3 rearrangement, sequence reads were collapsed and filtered. For each sample, productive Simpson clonality was calculated by taking the square root of Simpson's diversity index across productive rearrangements. As stored in TCRdb, this immuneACCESS dataset retains in-frame rearrangements with V and J assigned. A fraction of the clones does not appear; measured against another copy, unresolved V genes explain less than half of the discrepancy, and the remainder lacks a known reason. The D gene and trimming were derived from the DNA, and the V and J assignments and clone size from that table. The sample contains approximately 280,000 clones, around 90% of them found a single time. The ten most abundant clones make up 1.5% to 2% of the sample.

The sequence joins TRBV15 to TRBJ2-1; the D gene assignment is ambiguous. The sequence was obtained from a woman aged 18-29 years with acute COVID-19. The sequencing input was PBMCs or T cells enriched from blood (not recorded which). The DNA sequence reads TGTGCCACCAGCAGAGATCTCTCTACCCGGAATGAGCAGTTCTTC. The encoded protein is CATSRDLSTRNEQFF.